This TCR beta chain is drawn from a study of T cells in Graves' hyperthyroidism and ophthalmopathy. Whole-study results and caveats: Patients with ophthalmopathy were separated from those with stable hyperthyroidism by a 13 V-J model.

From germline, CDR1 is SEHNR and CDR2 FQNEAQ (reference sequence). With V trimmed by 5 bases and J by 2 bases, 6 bases remained unmatched. The CDR3 has 15 amino acids. This clonotype was found many times. What it binds is unknown. Amplification yielded TCR beta CDR3 regions, with RNA transcripts as the source. TCR CDR3 underwent first-round RT-PCR with the HTBI primer set. TCRdb reprocessed the multiplex PCR reads with MiXCR, giving one entry per CDR3 protein. The data hold 730,000 or so distinct CDR3 sequences, with approximately 18% observed a single time. This receptor was taken from a woman aged 50 to 60 with Graves' hyperthyroidism that later progressed to Graves' ophthalmopathy. Input material: blood. The chain recombines TRBV7-9 with TRBJ2-5, with 9 bases aligning to TRBD1. CDR3 DNA: TGTGCCAGCAGCATCCCGGGACAGGGACAAGAGACCCAGTACTTC. Its protein is CASSIPGQGQETQYF.